The clone carrying this T cell receptor beta chain occurred a few times. The antigen is not known. This entry comes from a study of early T cells in non-severe SARS-CoV-2 infection. Overall study: Sequencing used unsorted whole-blood bulk RNA, so chains lack pairing. Study-wide points: Reliance on VDJdb matching favored anti-spike CD8 responses; private and CD4 specificities were missed.

Individual cDNA molecules carried attached unique molecular identifiers. MiXCR was run by TCRdb on the 5' RACE reads, yielding one entry per CDR3 protein. The sample has roughly 100,000 distinct CDR3 sequences, 10% to 15% seen once. The CDR3 spans 14 residues. In germline, CDR1 is SGHTA, CDR2 FQGNSA. V was shortened by 5 bases and J by 1 base, with 11 bases between the two germline ends. V and J are TRBV7-2 and TRBJ1-1; no reliable D call. Input material: whole blood. The source is an adult who was a healthcare worker with PCR-confirmed SARS-CoV-2 infection or an uninfected control (not recorded which). The CDR3: CASSNLTANTEAFF. The CDR3 nucleotides are TGTGCCAGCAGCAACCTGACTGCGAACACTGAAGCTTTCTTT.